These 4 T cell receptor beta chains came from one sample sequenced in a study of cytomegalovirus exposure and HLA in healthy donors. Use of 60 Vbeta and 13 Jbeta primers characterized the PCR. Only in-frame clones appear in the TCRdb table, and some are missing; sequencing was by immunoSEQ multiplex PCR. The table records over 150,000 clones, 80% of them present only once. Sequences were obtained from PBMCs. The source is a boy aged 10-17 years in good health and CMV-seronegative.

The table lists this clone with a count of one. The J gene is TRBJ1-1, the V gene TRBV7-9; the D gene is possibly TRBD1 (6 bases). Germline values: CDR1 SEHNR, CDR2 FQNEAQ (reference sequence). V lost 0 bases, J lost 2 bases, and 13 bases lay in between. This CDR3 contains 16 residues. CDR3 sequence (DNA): TGTGCCAGCAGCTTAGCGACAGGCCCACTAAACACTGAAGCTTTCTTT. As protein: CASSLATGPLNTEAFF.

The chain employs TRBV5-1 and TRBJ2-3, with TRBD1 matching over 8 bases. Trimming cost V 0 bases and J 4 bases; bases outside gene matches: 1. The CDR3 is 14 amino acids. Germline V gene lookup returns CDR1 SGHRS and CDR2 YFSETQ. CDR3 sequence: CASSLAGGPDTQYF. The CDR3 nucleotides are TGCGCCAGCAGCTTGGCAGGGGGCCCAGATACGCAGTATTTT.

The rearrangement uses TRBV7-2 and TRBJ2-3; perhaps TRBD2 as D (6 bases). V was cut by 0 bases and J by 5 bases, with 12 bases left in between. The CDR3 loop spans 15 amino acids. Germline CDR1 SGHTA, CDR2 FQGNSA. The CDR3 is CASSLAGSYRDTQYF. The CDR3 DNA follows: TGTGCCAGCAGCTTAGCCGGGAGTTACAGAGATACGCAGTATTTT.

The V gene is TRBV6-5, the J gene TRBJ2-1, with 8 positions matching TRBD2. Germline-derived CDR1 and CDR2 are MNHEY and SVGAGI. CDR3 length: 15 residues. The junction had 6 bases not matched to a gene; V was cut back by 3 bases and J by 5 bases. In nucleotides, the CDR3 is TGTGCCAGCAGTTATATAGCGGGACTCAACAATGAGCAGTTCTTC. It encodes CASSYIAGLNNEQFF.